The 24 T cell receptor beta chains listed next were all sequenced from one sample in a study of CD8 T cells in ankylosing spondylitis. TCRdb re-analysed the 5' RACE reads in MiXCR, keeping a single row per CDR3 protein. The table includes just under 350,000 distinct CDR3 sequences, roughly 14% detected once. The sample comprised blood, either unsorted or a sorted T cell fraction (not recorded which). All receptors derive from a male donor with ankylosing spondylitis or in good health (not recorded which).

The CDR3 is CASSQVGGELFF. The CDR3 nucleotides are TGTGCCAGCAGCCAAGTGGGCGGGGAGCTGTTTTTT. This chain links TRBV14 with TRBJ2-2; D uncertain. V was clipped by 1 base and J by 7 bases, with 4 bases between them. The length of the CDR3 is 12 residues. Germline values: CDR1 SGHDN, CDR2 FVKESK.

The chain couples TRBV12-3 or TRBV12-4 to TRBJ2-2, with TRBD1 identical over 10 bases. The ends lost 4 bases at V and 7 bases at J; junction bases unmatched: 9. CDR3 length equals 16 residues. The DNA for the CDR3 is TGTGCCAGCAGTTACGGGGACAGGGGTACAGGCGGGGAGCTGTTTTTT. Its translation: CASSYGDRGTGGELFF.

The V call is TRBV10-2, the J call TRBJ2-1, with D possibly matching TRBD2 (6 bases). The CDR3 covers 16 residues. V was clipped by 2 bases and J by 0 bases, with 11 bases between them. CDR1 WSHSY and CDR2 SAAADI come from the germline V gene. The CDR3 nucleotides read TGCGCCAGCAGTGAGATTGGGGGGAGCTCCTACAATGAGCAGTTCTTC. This translates into CASSEIGGSSYNEQFF.

The chain is built from TRBV18 and TRBJ1-1; D ambiguous. Trimming shortened V by 4 bases and J by 1 base, and 13 bases separated the two germline ends. The CDR3 has 15 residues. The germline V gene encodes CDR1 KGHSH and CDR2 LQKENI. The CDR3 DNA reads TGTGCCAGCTCACACAAGATCGGCCCGAACACTGAAGCTTTCTTT. Its protein product is CASSHKIGPNTEAFF.

The rearrangement links TRBV20-1 to TRBJ2-7, with D unclear. Trimming left V 5 bases short and J 2 bases short, with 13 bases between. CDR3 length equals 13 residues. Germline V lookup: CDR1 DFQATT, CDR2 SNEGSKA (reference sequence). The CDR3 reads CSAARAITYEQYF. CDR3 nucleotide sequence: TGCAGTGCTGCCCGGGCTATTACCTACGAGCAGTACTTC.

This clonotype came up a few times. V is TRBV29-1 and J is TRBJ2-1; 9 positions match TRBD1. The V gene's germline CDR1 is SQVTM and CDR2 ANQGSEA. CDR3 size: 14 residues. V shed 7 bases and J 6 bases; nucleotides not matched to a gene: 10. The CDR3 region has the DNA TGCAGCGACCGGGACAGGGATCGGTTCAATGAGCAGTTCTTC. This encodes CSDRDRDRFNEQFF.

The chain recombines TRBV20-1 with TRBJ1-5; 8 bases are a match to TRBD1. Germline loops: CDR1 DFQATT, CDR2 SNEGSKA (reference sequence). CDR3 length: 13 residues. After removal of 0 bases from V and 10 bases from J, the junction contained 5 bases not matched to a gene. The CDR3 loop is CSAREQGGYPQHF. CDR3 nucleotides: TGCAGTGCTAGAGAACAGGGGGGATATCCCCAGCATTTT.

This clonotype was seen a handful of times. This chain connects TRBV6-1 to TRBJ1-4, with 9 bases identical to TRBD1. The CDR3 has 15 residues. CDR1 is MNHNS and CDR2 is SASEGT in the germline V gene. J lost 8 bases, V lost 6 bases, and 10 bases had no gene match. The CDR3 loop is CASSWGQGEREKLFF. The CDR3 nucleotides are TGTGCCAGCAGCTGGGGACAGGGCGAGAGGGAAAAACTGTTTTTT.

This clonotype has only a few counts. V gene TRBV4-2 combines with J gene TRBJ2-2; the D gene is possibly TRBD1 (8 bases). The V end was cut by 1 base, the J end by 2 bases, with 17 bases between. The germline V gene encodes CDR1 LGHNA and CDR2 YNFKEQ. The CDR3 runs 18 residues. This CDR3 is CASSQGTRTGHNTGELFF. CDR3 nucleotides: TGTGCCAGCAGCCAAGGGACTAGGACAGGGCATAACACCGGGGAGCTGTTTTTT.

This clonotype came up many times. V and J are TRBV5-1 and TRBJ2-5, with D perhaps assigned TRBD1 or TRBD2 (6 bases each). The germline V and J ends were trimmed by 0 bases and 6 bases, with 18 bases remaining between them. In germline, CDR1 is SGHRS, CDR2 YFSETQ. This CDR3 region has 16 residues. The CDR3, as DNA: TGCGCCAGCAGCTTGGGAGAGCTCGGAGGGGGAAAGACCCAGTACTTC. Residues: CASSLGELGGGKTQYF.

This chain joins TRBV10-3 and TRBJ1-1, with a tentative D call TRBD1 (5 bases). V shed 0 bases and J shed 1 base, with 9 bases lying between them. CDR1 ENHRY and CDR2 SYGVKD come from the germline V gene. The CDR3 runs 15 residues. CDR3: CAISESGHSNTEAFF. CDR3 DNA sequence: TGTGCCATCAGTGAGTCCGGACACTCGAACACTGAAGCTTTCTTT.

This clonotype was seen more than once but under ten times. The chain links TRBV20-1 to TRBJ2-3, with 9 bases lining up with TRBD2. CDR3 length equals 15 residues. Germline lookup yields CDR1 DFQATT and CDR2 SNEGSKA (reference sequence). Trimming removed 4 bases from V and 0 bases from J; junction bases left unmatched: 5. CDR3 region: CSATDTSGSTDTQYF. The CDR3 bases are TGCAGTGCTACAGATACTAGCGGGAGCACAGATACGCAGTATTTT.

In DNA form, the CDR3 reads TGTGCCAGCAGCCAAGGGGGAGGGGGCTACACCTTC. Translated, it gives CASSQGGGGYTF. V and J are TRBV3-1 and TRBJ1-2; unclear D gene. CDR3 size: 12 residues. V gave up 1 base and J gave up 8 bases, with 8 bases separating them. Germline assignment: CDR1 LGHDT and CDR2 YNNKEL (reference sequence).

This rearrangement joins TRBV12-3 or TRBV12-4 to TRBJ1-2; D might be TRBD1 (6 bases). V was clipped by 6 bases and J by 2 bases, with 22 bases between them. The CDR3 totals 17 residues. The CDR3 DNA is TGTGCCAGCAGCACCCTGGAAACGGGGGGCCGGAACTATGGCTACACCTTC. Translated, it gives CASSTLETGGRNYGYTF.

This clonotype was found many times. This chain links TRBV5-5 with TRBJ2-7, with 8 bases matching TRBD1. CDR3 length equals 15 residues. Germline-derived CDR1 and CDR2 are SGHKS and YYEKEE (reference sequence). Trimming at V came to 3 bases and at J to 0 bases, leaving 5 bases not matched to a gene. The CDR3 loop is CASSYPGQASYEQYF. CDR3 coding DNA: TGTGCCAGCAGCTATCCGGGACAGGCCTCCTACGAGCAGTACTTC.

This clonotype was counted once. The rearrangement uses TRBV25-1 and TRBJ2-3; D unresolved. Germline lookup yields CDR1 MGHDK and CDR2 SYGVNS. This CDR3 is built from 13 residues. The germline V and J ends were trimmed by 5 bases and 6 bases, with 12 bases remaining between them. The CDR3 nucleotides are TGTGCCAGCAGTCCTTTACACCACGATACGCAGTATTTT. This gives the protein CASSPLHHDTQYF.

The rearrangement links TRBV15 to TRBJ2-1; D gene uncertain. Trimming took 1 base from V and 5 from J, leaving 9 bases between them. The V gene's germline CDR1 is LNHNV and CDR2 YYDKDF (reference sequence). There are 14 residues in the CDR3. Here the CDR3 reads CATSRVNDHNEQFF. CDR3 DNA sequence: TGTGCCACCAGCAGAGTTAACGATCACAATGAGCAGTTCTTC.

The chain carries TRBV3-1 and TRBJ2-7; 7 nucleotides align to TRBD2. The CDR3 has 14 residues. Losses at the gene ends were 3 bases for V and 5 bases for J; bases not matched to a gene: 7. Germline V CDR1 and CDR2: LGHDT, YNNKEL (reference sequence). The CDR3 loop is CASSQAGGYDEQYF. CDR3 DNA sequence: TGTGCCAGCAGCCAGGCCGGGGGGTACGACGAGCAGTACTTC.

The sample holds a few counts of this clonotype. The chain links TRBV5-1 to TRBJ2-3; D tentatively reads TRBD1 or TRBD2 (5 bases each). V lost 4 bases and J lost 2, with 11 bases in between. CDR3 length equals 14 residues. Germline loops: CDR1 SGHRS, CDR2 YFSETQ. CDR3 protein: CASSLPGTTDTQYF. Here the CDR3 DNA reads TGCGCCAGCAGCCTCCCGGGGACCACAGATACGCAGTATTTT.

This clonotype was picked up many times. The V gene is TRBV18, the J gene TRBJ2-7; no clear D. Trimming cost V 2 bases and J 2 bases, with 7 bases left between them. CDR1 KGHSH and CDR2 LQKENI come from the germline V gene. The CDR3 sequence is 13 residues long. CDR3 DNA sequence: TGTGCCAGCTCACCAGGGCAGCCCTACGAGCAGTACTTC. The encoded protein is CASSPGQPYEQYF. The full variable domain, in which reference TRBV18 and TRBJ2-7 provide the parts outside the CDR3, is NAGVMQNPRHLVRRRGQEARLRCSPMKGHSHVYWYRQLPEEGLKFMVYLQKENIIDESGMPKERFSAEFPKEGPSILRIQQVVRGDSAAYFCASSPGQPYEQYFGPGTRLTVT.

This sequence joins TRBV11-3 and TRBJ2-5; 13 nucleotides match TRBD2. The CDR3 runs to 16 residues. The germline gives CDR1 SGHNT, CDR2 YENEEA. The V gene end was trimmed by 5 bases and the J gene end by 5 bases; junction bases not matched to a gene: 8. This chain's CDR3 is CASSPRTSGGWETQYF. CDR3 DNA: TGTGCCAGCAGCCCTCGGACTAGCGGGGGTTGGGAGACCCAGTACTTC.

The chain combines TRBV12-3 or TRBV12-4 with TRBJ2-1; TRBD1 matches 7 bases. CDR3 size: 16 residues. V dropped 6 bases and J dropped 3; count of bases not matched to a gene: 11. The CDR3 spells CASRRTGPQFYNEQFF. DNA for the CDR3: TGTGCCAGCAGGCGGACAGGTCCTCAATTCTACAATGAGCAGTTCTTC.

The rearrangement links TRBV12-3 or TRBV12-4 to TRBJ1-2, with D unresolved. V was trimmed by 1 base and J by 8 bases, leaving 8 bases between them. CDR3 length equals 12 residues. This chain's CDR3 is CASSLVVGGYTF. The CDR3 DNA reads as TGTGCCAGCAGTTTAGTGGTCGGGGGCTACACCTTC.

This clonotype was recorded many times. V gene TRBV19 combines with J gene TRBJ1-2; D is unclear. CDR3 length equals 13 residues. Trimming shortened V by 1 base and J by 2 bases, and 5 bases separated the two germline ends. The germline V gene encodes CDR1 LNHDA and CDR2 SQIVND (reference sequence). CDR3 in DNA: TGTGCCAGTAGTATAGGCGGGAACTATGGCTACACCTTC. Protein: CASSIGGNYGYTF.